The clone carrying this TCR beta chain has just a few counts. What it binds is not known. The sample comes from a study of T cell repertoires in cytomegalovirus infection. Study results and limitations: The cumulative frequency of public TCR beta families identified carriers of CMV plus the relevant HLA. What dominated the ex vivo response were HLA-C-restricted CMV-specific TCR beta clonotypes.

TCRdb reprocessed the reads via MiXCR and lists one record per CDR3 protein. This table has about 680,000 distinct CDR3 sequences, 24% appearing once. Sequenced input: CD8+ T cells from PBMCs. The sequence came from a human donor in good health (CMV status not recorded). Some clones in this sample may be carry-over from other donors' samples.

CDR3 residues: CSVNTGLQETQYF. The CDR3 region has the DNA TGCAGCGTTAATACAGGCTTGCAAGAGACCCAGTACTTC. The chain joins TRBV29-1 to TRBJ2-5; a possible D gene is TRBD1 (5 bases). V dropped 5 bases and J dropped 2 bases, with 12 bases sitting between them. Germline CDR1 reads SQVTM; CDR2 reads ANQGSEA. The CDR3 spans 13 residues.